One and the same sample provided the 8 T cell receptor beta chains below, sequenced in a study of T-cell reconstitution after alpha-beta-depleted transplantation in children. Unique molecular identifiers were used in preparing the TCRbeta library. TCRdb used MiXCR to reprocess the PCR reads, holding one entry per CDR3 protein. Of hundreds of thousands of distinct CDR3 sequences in the sample, roughly a tenth are singletons; the top ten hold over 5.5%. This material consisted of PBMCs from the stem cell graft donor, taken from the stem cell graft. Every receptor here comes from a human donor who donated a stem cell graft to a child with acute lymphoblastic leukemia.

This clonotype was seen at least ten times. The J gene is TRBJ2-3, the V gene TRBV20-1; weak D call: TRBD1 (6 bases). There are 17 residues in the CDR3. The germline V and J ends were trimmed by 2 bases and 0 bases, with 18 bases remaining between them. From germline, CDR1 is DFQATT and CDR2 SNEGSKA (reference sequence). The CDR3 DNA follows: TGCAGTGCTAGACAAGAGTGGGGGCTCTCTAGCACAGATACGCAGTATTTT. The encoded protein is CSARQEWGLSSTDTQYF.

This clonotype has at least ten counts. This chain connects TRBV27 to TRBJ2-3, with D unresolved. CDR1 and CDR2 (germline): MNHEY, SMNVEV (reference sequence). This CDR3 region has 15 residues. The V and J ends lost 3 bases and 3 bases respectively, with 13 bases between them. As DNA, the CDR3 is TGTGCCAGCAGTTTTTTGGTAGCTGGTACAGATACGCAGTATTTT. Translating gives CASSFLVAGTDTQYF.

V and J are TRBV29-1 and TRBJ2-1; tentatively, D is TRBD1 or TRBD2 (5 bases each). Trimming cost V 4 bases and J 3 bases, with 16 bases left between them. CDR3 length: 15 amino acids. The germline V gene has CDR1 SQVTM and CDR2 ANQGSEA. The chain's CDR3 is CSVAITRDLYNEQFF. Here the CDR3 DNA reads TGCAGCGTTGCCATCACAAGGGACCTCTACAATGAGCAGTTCTTC.

This clonotype was recorded at least ten times. The chain uses TRBV5-6 and TRBJ2-7; D is unresolved. Germline CDR1 is SGHDT and CDR2 is YYEEEE. The V end lost 0 bases, the J end lost 4 bases, and 5 bases lay between the germline ends. This CDR3 comprises 12 residues. CDR3 sequence reads: CASSLVQYEQYF. Here the CDR3 DNA reads TGTGCCAGCAGCTTGGTACAGTACGAGCAGTACTTC.

In this sample, this clonotype turned up a few times. The J gene is TRBJ2-3, the V gene TRBV9; tentative D call: TRBD2 (6 bases). The CDR3 runs to 15 residues. With 3 bases removed from V and 5 bases from J, the gap between germline ends came to 16 bases. Germline-derived CDR1 and CDR2 are SGDLS and YYNGEE. The CDR3 reads CASSANGGTGDTQYF. The CDR3 coding sequence is TGTGCCAGCAGCGCCAACGGGGGAACGGGAGATACGCAGTATTTT.

The chain joins TRBV20-1 to TRBJ1-1; tentative D call: TRBD1 (6 bases). This CDR3 has 15 residues. Deletions cut 3 bases from V and 3 bases from J, with 17 bases between. Germline values: CDR1 DFQATT, CDR2 SNEGSKA (reference sequence). In DNA, the CDR3 is TGCAGTGCTAGGGGGGGCCCCACGGAGGACACTGAAGCTTTCTTT. Translation gives CSARGGPTEDTEAFF.

This clonotype was counted many times. The chain joins TRBV20-1 to TRBJ2-1, with 9 bases matching TRBD2. The CDR3 is 16 amino acids. Germline trimming cut 1 base from V and 4 bases from J; bases unmatched to any gene: 8. Germline V gives CDR1 DFQATT, CDR2 SNEGSKA (reference sequence). The DNA of the CDR3 is TGCAGTGCTAGAGGTTACGGACTAGCGTCTTACAATGAGCAGTTCTTC. This codes for CSARGYGLASYNEQFF.

The sample holds many counts of this clonotype. The genes are TRBV20-1 and TRBJ1-3; no reliable D call. V lost 5 bases and J lost 0, with 8 bases in between. The CDR3 runs to 13 residues. Germline values: CDR1 DFQATT, CDR2 SNEGSKA (reference sequence). The CDR3 region is CSASLGSGNTIYF. The CDR3 bases are TGCAGTGCTTCACTGGGCTCTGGAAACACCATATATTTT.